The next 3 T cell receptor beta chains were all read from a single sample in a study of T cell responses to AZD1222 COVID-19 vaccine. The protocol was immunoSEQ multiplex PCR, while the TCRdb copy is restricted to in-frame clones and leaves out a portion. The sample has some 53,000 clones; about 87% are singletons. The sequencing here drew on peripheral blood, taken 28 days after the second AZD1222 dose. These receptors were taken from an adult who received the AZD1222 COVID-19 vaccine.

J is TRBJ2-2 and V is TRBV5-4, with 8 positions matching TRBD2. This CDR3 has 15 amino acids. Germline V gene lookup returns CDR1 SGHNT and CDR2 YYREEE (reference sequence). J lost 6 bases, V lost 3 bases, and 7 bases had no gene match. CDR3 in DNA: TGTGCCAGCAGCTCGGGAGGGCTTTCGGCCGGGGAGCTGTTTTTT. This sequence encodes CASSSGGLSAGELFF.

The chain links TRBV28 to TRBJ2-7; 7 positions agree with TRBD1. The CDR3 runs 15 residues. Germline CDR1 is MDHEN and CDR2 is SYDVKM. The J segment lost 0 bases and the V segment lost 6 bases, leaving 8 bases of the junction unmatched. The CDR3 protein is CASRLTGSPSYEQYF. The CDR3 coding sequence is TGTGCCAGCAGACTGACAGGGTCTCCCTCCTACGAGCAGTACTTC.

V gene TRBV9 combines with J gene TRBJ1-6; TRBD1 matches at 9 bases. J was trimmed by 5 bases and V by 3 bases; bases with no gene match: 3. The CDR3 sequence is 15 residues long. Germline CDR1 reads SGDLS; CDR2 reads YYNGEE. The CDR3: CASSAGTGNNSPLHF. The DNA for the CDR3 is TGTGCCAGCAGCGCAGGGACAGGGAATAATTCACCCCTCCACTTT.